Following are 31 T cell receptor beta chains from one sample sequenced in a study of blood T cells in healthy people across ages. With a J-beta primer mix and a sample-barcoded 5' primer, a second PCR ran roughly 6 to 11 cycles. Via MiXCR, TCRdb re-called the 5' RACE reads, giving one row per CDR3 protein. The sample has around 1,500,000 distinct CDR3 sequences, roughly 40% seen once. The material sequenced was blood. Receptor source: a woman younger than 30 in good health.

The chain uses TRBV7-9 and TRBJ1-1; 7 bases fit TRBD1. The CDR3 has 16 residues. The germline V gene has CDR1 SEHNR and CDR2 FQNEAQ (reference sequence). V dropped 3 bases and J dropped 3; count of bases not matched to a gene: 10. As DNA, the CDR3 is TGTGCCAGCAGCTTCGCATTCCAGGGGGTGGACACTGAAGCTTTCTTT. Its protein product is CASSFAFQGVDTEAFF.

This clonotype has just one count. The conserved closing phenylalanine or tryptophan is absent in this CDR3, likely reflecting a read error. The rearrangement links TRBV12-3 or TRBV12-4 to TRBJ2-5; D perhaps matches TRBD2 (5 bases). The better agreement between TRBJ2-7 and the DNA end casts doubt on the J call. The CDR3 loop spans 12 amino acids. This CDR3 is CASSLRGYEQYL. In DNA form, the CDR3 reads TGTGCCAGCAGTTTACGGGGTTACGAGCAGTACCTC.

This clonotype was seen a single time. The genes are TRBV10-3 and TRBJ2-2; no definite D call. Per the germline V gene, CDR1 is ENHRY and CDR2 is SYGVKD. V shed 2 bases and J shed 1 base, with 2 bases lying between them. The CDR3 is 13 amino acids. CDR3 DNA: TGTGCCATCAGTGAGCAGAACACCGGGGAGCTGTTTTTT. It specifies CAISEQNTGELFF.

The sample holds a few counts of this clonotype. CDR3 DNA sequence: TGTGCCAGCAGCTTAGGGACTAGCGGGAGAGAGCTGTTTTTT. Encoded protein: CASSLGTSGRELFF. The chain is built from TRBV7-2 and TRBJ2-2; 13 nucleotides align to TRBD2. Germline loops: CDR1 SGHTA, CDR2 FQGNSA. The CDR3 sequence is 14 residues long. V lost 1 base and J lost 11; bases outside the gene matches: 1.

This clonotype showed up many times. The genes are TRBV4-1 and TRBJ2-7; 7 bases are a match to TRBD1. V lost 5 bases to trimming and J lost 0 bases; unmatched junction nucleotides: 4. Germline CDR1 MGHRA, CDR2 YSYEKL. The length of the CDR3 is 14 residues. The CDR3 sequence: CASSTRDSSYEQYF. The DNA for the CDR3 is TGCGCCAGCAGCACCCGGGACAGCTCCTACGAGCAGTACTTC.

The V and J genes are TRBV12-3 or TRBV12-4 and TRBJ1-5; 11 bases line up with TRBD1. Trimming at V came to 6 bases and at J to 6 bases, leaving 4 bases not matched to a gene. CDR3 length: 14 residues. Here the CDR3 reads CASSAGQGAQPQHF. In DNA, the CDR3 is TGTGCCAGCAGCGCTGGACAGGGGGCTCAGCCCCAGCATTTT.

This sequence joins TRBV6-5 and TRBJ1-2, with TRBD1 identical over 12 bases. This CDR3 has 16 amino acids. V shed 4 bases and J 8 bases; nucleotides not matched to a gene: 11. Germline CDR1 and CDR2: MNHEY and SVGAGI. The CDR3 nucleotides are TGTGCCAGCAGTTTCGGGACAGGGGGCCTTAACCCGGGCTACACCTTC. Its protein product is CASSFGTGGLNPGYTF.

The chain joins TRBV6-6 to TRBJ1-3, with TRBD1 as a possible D gene (5 bases). Looked up from germline, CDR1 is MNHNY and CDR2 is SVGAGI (reference sequence). The ends were cut back, 5 bases at V and 0 bases at J, with 14 bases in the middle. This CDR3 comprises 16 residues. DNA of the CDR3: TGTGCCAGCAGTCTACCCACAGGCCTCTCTGGAAACACCATATATTTT. Translating it yields CASSLPTGLSGNTIYF.

This clonotype was observed once. The chain uses TRBV27 and TRBJ1-1; 7 bases agree with TRBD1. Unmatched junction bases numbered 14, after V lost 5 bases and J lost 5 bases. The CDR3 is 16 amino acids. The germline V gene has CDR1 MNHEY and CDR2 SMNVEV (reference sequence). The CDR3 DNA follows: TGTGCCAGCAGTCCTATGACAGGGTGGGGTGCGACTGAAGCTTTCTTT. Protein: CASSPMTGWGATEAFF.

This clonotype has more than one count but fewer than ten. The chain couples TRBV29-1 to TRBJ1-2; a weak D match, TRBD1 (5 bases). The CDR3 spans 13 residues. V lost 6 bases and J 0 bases, leaving 11 bases between the germline ends. Germline lookup yields CDR1 SQVTM and CDR2 ANQGSEA. CDR3 amino acids: CSVFQGANYGYTF. CDR3 in DNA: TGCAGCGTCTTCCAGGGCGCTAACTATGGCTACACCTTC.

This clonotype was detected a few times. The chain employs TRBV10-3 and TRBJ2-5; TRBD1 agrees at 8 bases. The germline V gene has CDR1 ENHRY and CDR2 SYGVKD. The CDR3 sequence is 13 residues long. V dropped 8 bases and J dropped 4; count of bases not matched to a gene: 6. The CDR3 reads CAIRDQGAETQYF. The CDR3 bases are TGTGCCATCCGAGATCAGGGGGCAGAGACCCAGTACTTC.

The chain joins TRBV10-3 to TRBJ2-3; TRBD1 might be the D (6 bases). The CDR3 has 14 residues. Germline V gene lookup returns CDR1 ENHRY and CDR2 SYGVKD. Between the trimmed V and J ends, which lost 4 bases and 5 bases, there was a span of 13 bases. The CDR3 coding sequence is TGTGCCATCAGTGTCCCGGGACAAAGAGATACGCAGTATTTT. Its protein is CAISVPGQRDTQYF.

The V gene is TRBV30, the J gene TRBJ2-7; D is uncertain. Germline CDR1 is GTSNPN and CDR2 is SVGIG (reference sequence). This CDR3 is 13 amino acids long. The germline V and J ends were trimmed by 3 bases and 3 bases, with 12 bases remaining between them. The CDR3 DNA sequence: TGTGCCTGGAGGACTGGATCCGACTACGAGCAGTACTTC. Its translation: CAWRTGSDYEQYF.

V gene TRBV6-5 combines with J gene TRBJ2-1, with TRBD2 matching 8 bases. The end of the DNA aligns better with TRBJ2-7, so the J call may be wrong. Per germline, CDR1 MNHEY and CDR2 SVGAGI. This CDR3 region has 15 residues. CDR3 region: CASSTHGGRIYEQYF. The CDR3 coding sequence is TGTGCCAGCAGCACCCATGGCGGGAGGATATATGAGCAGTACTTC.

This clonotype has a handful of counts. The chain recombines TRBV9 with TRBJ2-1, with 7 bases matching TRBD2. Germline V gene data show CDR1 as SGDLS and CDR2 as YYNGEE. V lost 0 bases, J lost 4 bases, and 4 bases stayed unmatched. CDR3 size: 15 residues. The CDR3 DNA sequence: TGTGCCAGCAGCGTAGCCAGCGGGACGTACAATGAGCAGTTCTTC. Encoded protein: CASSVASGTYNEQFF.

This clonotype was detected only a few times. The V and J genes are TRBV5-5 and TRBJ2-7; D might be TRBD1 or TRBD2, each matching 6 bases. The germline gives CDR1 SGHKS, CDR2 YYEKEE (reference sequence). The V gene lost 4 bases and the J gene lost 5 bases, with 19 bases spanning the gap. This CDR3 contains 15 residues. The CDR3: CASSVGSGEEDEQYF. CDR3 sequence (DNA): TGTGCCAGCAGCGTTGGGTCAGGGGAGGAAGACGAGCAGTACTTC.

The chain uses TRBV27 and TRBJ1-2; possible D gene TRBD1, 5 bases. The CDR3 has 12 residues. V lost 7 bases and J 6 bases, leaving 12 bases between the germline ends. Germline V gene data show CDR1 as MNHEY and CDR2 as SMNVEV (reference sequence). The CDR3 DNA sequence: TGTGCCAGCATCTTGGGGGGAGATGGCTACACCTTC. Amino acids: CASILGGDGYTF.

The table lists this clonotype with a few counts. This rearrangement joins TRBV21-1 to TRBJ2-7; no DNA check was done on the table's D call, TRBD1. TRBV21-1 is given as a pseudogene. The length of the CDR3 is 13 residues. The CDR3 nucleotides are TGTGCCAGTTTTACGGGACATGGGTACGAGCAGTACTTC. Amino acids: CASFTGHGYEQYF.

The rearrangement joins TRBV5-1 to TRBJ1-4; D possibly corresponds to TRBD1 (6 bases). CDR1 and CDR2 (germline): SGHRS, YFSETQ. The V gene lost 4 bases and the J gene lost 5 bases, with 15 bases spanning the gap. This CDR3 is 15 amino acids long. CDR3 DNA sequence: TGCGCCAGCAGCCGGTCGAGGGGGTTGAATGAAAAACTGTTTTTT. This gives the protein CASSRSRGLNEKLFF.

The chain joins TRBV29-1 to TRBJ2-2, with a weak D call TRBD2 (5 bases). This CDR3 spans 12 amino acids. V was shortened by 6 bases and J by 4 bases, with 9 bases between the two germline ends. CDR1 SQVTM and CDR2 ANQGSEA come from the germline V gene. The CDR3, as DNA: TGCAGCGTACGGAGGCCCACCGGGGAGCTGTTTTTT. Amino acid sequence: CSVRRPTGELFF.

The chain has TRBV7-9 and TRBJ1-1; D is undetermined. Germline V CDR1 and CDR2: SEHNR, FQNEAQ (reference sequence). Trimming pared 0 bases from V and 3 bases from J, leaving 5 bases between. This CDR3 contains 13 residues. CDR3 nucleotide sequence: TGTGCCAGCAGCTTAGCGCAGGACACTGAAGCTTTCTTT. It encodes CASSLAQDTEAFF.

The J gene is TRBJ2-5, the V gene TRBV7-2, with a tentative D call TRBD1 (5 bases). The germline V gene encodes CDR1 SGHTA and CDR2 FQGNSA. The V end lost 4 bases, the J end lost 2 bases, and 11 bases lay between the germline ends. This CDR3 comprises 14 residues. The CDR3, as DNA: TGTGCCAGCAGCTCGACAGTACGTCAAGAGACCCAGTACTTC. It codes for CASSSTVRQETQYF.

Points on this clonotype: This may arise from a read error, as a much more abundant clone is one base away. The chain is built from TRBV10-3 and TRBJ2-1, with 9 bases fitting TRBD2. Germline-derived CDR1 and CDR2 are ENHRY and SYGVKD. This CDR3 contains 13 residues. Unmatched junction bases numbered 7, after V lost 11 bases and J lost 5 bases. CDR3 bases: TGTGCCTCCGCGGGAGGGCTTGACAATGAGCAGTTCTTC. It yields the protein CASAGGLDNEQFF.

Only one count was recorded for this clonotype. J is TRBJ2-7 and V is TRBV20-1, with D unresolved. The V gene lost 3 bases and the J gene lost 7 bases, with 13 bases spanning the gap. The CDR3 runs 12 residues. Germline V gene sequence: CDR1 DFQATT, CDR2 SNEGSKA (reference sequence). CDR3: CSARAVGNEQYF. The CDR3 coding sequence is TGCAGTGCTAGGGCAGTTGGCAATGAGCAGTACTTC.

The J gene is TRBJ1-5, the V gene TRBV29-1; D is uncertain. The CDR3 totals 13 residues. Germline CDR1 and CDR2: SQVTM and ANQGSEA. The CDR3 is CEPISLFNQPQHF. The DNA of the CDR3 is TGCGAGCCTATTAGCCTTTTCAATCAGCCCCAGCATTTT.

The V call is TRBV29-1, the J call TRBJ2-7; D may match TRBD1 or TRBD2 (6 bases each). Trimming removed 4 bases at V and 3 bases at J, with 16 bases between. CDR1 SQVTM and CDR2 ANQGSEA come from the germline V gene. The CDR3 extends over 14 amino acids. The CDR3 spells CSVVGGLNLYEQYF. CDR3 DNA sequence: TGCAGCGTTGTGGGGGGCCTAAACCTCTACGAGCAGTACTTC.

This clonotype turned up a few times. This chain uses TRBV10-3 with TRBJ2-1, with 7 bases fitting TRBD1. The trim removed 10 bases at V and 0 bases at J, leaving 18 bases unmatched. The CDR3 length is 18 residues. Germline V CDR1 and CDR2: ENHRY, SYGVKD. The CDR3 DNA is TGTGCCAGCGAAGACCCTGACAGGGATGAAAGCTCCTACAATGAGCAGTTCTTC. Residues: CASEDPDRDESSYNEQFF.

The V and J genes are TRBV4-2 and TRBJ2-7; possible D gene TRBD1, 5 bases. Trimming cost V 5 bases and J 0 bases, with 8 bases left between them. The germline gives CDR1 LGHNA, CDR2 YNFKEQ. The CDR3 has 13 amino acids. This CDR3 is CASSARVSYEQYF. The CDR3 nucleotides are TGTGCCAGCAGCGCCAGGGTCTCCTACGAGCAGTACTTC.

There are a few counts of this clonotype. This rearrangement joins TRBV2 to TRBJ2-1, with D perhaps matching TRBD2 (6 bases). V dropped 4 bases and J dropped 0 bases, with 13 bases sitting between them. The CDR3 contains 16 residues. CDR1 and CDR2 from the germline V gene are SNHLY and FYNNEI. The DNA of the CDR3 is TGTGCCAGCAGTGCCCGCGGCGGGGTCTCCTACAATGAGCAGTTCTTC. This translates into CASSARGGVSYNEQFF.

V gene TRBV6-5 combines with J gene TRBJ2-1; 7 bases are shared with TRBD1. With the DNA end fitting TRBJ2-7 better, the J assignment may be wrong. This CDR3 spans 15 amino acids. Germline assignment: CDR1 MNHEY and CDR2 SVGAGI. DNA of the CDR3: TGTGCCAGCAGTTATATAGGGGGCTCAGTAAACGAGCAGTACTTC. This encodes CASSYIGGSVNEQYF.

The gene calls are TRBV7-8 and TRBJ2-2; the match to TRBD2 covers 9 bases. In germline, CDR1 is SGHVS, CDR2 FQNEAQ. Trimming cost V 5 bases and J 5 bases; bases outside gene matches: 6. The CDR3 extends over 15 amino acids. CDR3 DNA: TGTGCCAGCAGCGCGGCGGGGGGGTTTACCGGGGAGCTGTTTTTT. It translates to CASSAAGGFTGELFF.